This TCR beta chain was documented in a study of response to subunit inactivated influenza vaccine. This clonotype has only a few counts. One entry per CDR3 protein, called by TCRdb with MiXCR from the RT-PCR reads. This repertoire shows about 480,000 distinct CDR3 sequences, over 10% found once; its top ten account for 10% to 15%. CDR1 and CDR2 from the germline V gene are MNHEY and SVGAGI. The CDR3 spans 13 residues. V was pared by 2 bases and J by 2 bases, with 7 bases between. The chain joins TRBV6-5 to TRBJ2-7; D gene unclear. The sequenced sample was PBMCs from blood, obtained 45 days after vaccination. The sequence came from a man in his fifties who received an inactivated influenza vaccine. CDR3 sequence (DNA): TGTGCCAGCAGTTACAGGGCAACCTACGAGCAGTACTTC. It specifies CASSYRATYEQYF.